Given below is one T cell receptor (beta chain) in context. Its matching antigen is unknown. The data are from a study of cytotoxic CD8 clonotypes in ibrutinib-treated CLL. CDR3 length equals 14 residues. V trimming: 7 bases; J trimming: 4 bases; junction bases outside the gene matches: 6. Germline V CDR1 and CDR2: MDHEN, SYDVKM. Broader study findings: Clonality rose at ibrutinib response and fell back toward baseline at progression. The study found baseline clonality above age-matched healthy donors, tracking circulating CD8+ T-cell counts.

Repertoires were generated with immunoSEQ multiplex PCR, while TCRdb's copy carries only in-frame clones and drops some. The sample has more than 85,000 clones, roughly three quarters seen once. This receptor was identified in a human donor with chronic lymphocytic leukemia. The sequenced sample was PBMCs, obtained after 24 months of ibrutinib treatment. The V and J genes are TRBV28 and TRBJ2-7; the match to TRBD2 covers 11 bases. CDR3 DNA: TGTGCCAGCACTCCTACTAGCGGGAGATACGAGCAGTACTTC. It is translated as CASTPTSGRYEQYF.